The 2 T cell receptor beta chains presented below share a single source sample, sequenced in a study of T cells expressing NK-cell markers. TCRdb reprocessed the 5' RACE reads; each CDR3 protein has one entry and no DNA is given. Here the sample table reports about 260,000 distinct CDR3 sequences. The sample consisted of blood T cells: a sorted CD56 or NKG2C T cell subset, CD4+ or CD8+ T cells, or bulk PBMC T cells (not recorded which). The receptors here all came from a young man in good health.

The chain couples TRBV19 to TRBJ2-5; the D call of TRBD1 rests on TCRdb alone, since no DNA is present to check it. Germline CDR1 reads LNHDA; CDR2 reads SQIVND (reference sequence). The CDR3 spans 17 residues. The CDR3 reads CASSMSWSGQAKETQYF.

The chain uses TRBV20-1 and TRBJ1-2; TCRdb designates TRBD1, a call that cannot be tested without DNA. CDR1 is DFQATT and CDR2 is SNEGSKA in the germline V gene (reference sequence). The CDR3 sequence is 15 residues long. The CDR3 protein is CSAREGQGINYGYTF.